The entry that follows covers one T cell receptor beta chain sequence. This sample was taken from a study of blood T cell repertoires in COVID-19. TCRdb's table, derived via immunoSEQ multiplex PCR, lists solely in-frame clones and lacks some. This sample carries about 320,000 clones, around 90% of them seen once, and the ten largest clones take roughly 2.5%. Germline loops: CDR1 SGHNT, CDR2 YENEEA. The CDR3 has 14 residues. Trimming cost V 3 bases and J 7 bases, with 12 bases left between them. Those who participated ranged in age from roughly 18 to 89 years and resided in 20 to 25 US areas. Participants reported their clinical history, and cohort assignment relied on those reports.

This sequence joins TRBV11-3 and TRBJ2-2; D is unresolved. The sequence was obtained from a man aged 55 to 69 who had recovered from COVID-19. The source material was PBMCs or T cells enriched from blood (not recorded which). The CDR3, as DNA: TGTGCCAGCAGCTTTGAGTCCCCTAACGGGGAGCTGTTTTTT. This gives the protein CASSFESPNGELFF.